The T cell receptor beta chain under discussion was sequenced for a study of OX40 agonist ivuxolimab in advanced cancers. Overall study context: Clinicians treated patients with ivuxolimab, an agonistic anti-OX40 (CD134) antibody. Patients with hepatocellular carcinoma, melanoma, renal cell or head and neck cancer made up the dose-escalation patients. The study's findings and limits: More expanded clones were found, on average, in CD8+ than in CD4+ T cells.

Some clones are missing from TCRdb's copy, which holds only in-frame ones; the method was immunoSEQ multiplex PCR. The sample lists tens of thousands of clones; more than 75% were seen once. In regard to this clone: Antigen: not known.

The length of the CDR3 is 15 residues. V was pared by 0 bases and J by 5 bases, with 5 bases of the junction left unmatched. Germline lookup yields CDR1 MNHEY and CDR2 SVGAGI. The material sequenced was CD4+ or CD8+ T cells sorted from blood, taken in a trial of the OX40 agonist ivuxolimab. The clonotype was recovered from an adult with an advanced solid tumor such as melanoma, head and neck, liver or kidney cancer. The genes are TRBV6-5 and TRBJ2-7, with TRBD1 matching over 9 bases. CDR3 sequence reads: CASSYSGTGLHEQYF. CDR3 coding DNA: TGTGCCAGCAGTTACTCCGGGACAGGGCTCCACGAGCAGTACTTC.